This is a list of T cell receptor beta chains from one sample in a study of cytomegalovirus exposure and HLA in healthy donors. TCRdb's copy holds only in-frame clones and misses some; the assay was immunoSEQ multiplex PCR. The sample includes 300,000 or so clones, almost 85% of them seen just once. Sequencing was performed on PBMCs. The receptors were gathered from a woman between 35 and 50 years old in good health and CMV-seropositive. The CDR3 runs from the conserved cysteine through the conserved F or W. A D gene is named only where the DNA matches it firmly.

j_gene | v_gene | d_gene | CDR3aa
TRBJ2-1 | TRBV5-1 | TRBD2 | CASSGGTSGYNEQFF
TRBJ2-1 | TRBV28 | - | CASRPRDRRFSYNEQFF
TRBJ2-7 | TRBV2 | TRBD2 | CAASKPRERIYEQYF
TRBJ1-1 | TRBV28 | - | CASSLPGFRAEAFF
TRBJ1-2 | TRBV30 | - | CAWSAGHNYGYTF
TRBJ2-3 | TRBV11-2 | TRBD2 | CASSPAGRTTDTQYF
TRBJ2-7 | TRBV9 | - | CASSVGNGSPYEQYF
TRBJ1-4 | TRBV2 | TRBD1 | CASSARGPWGEKLFF
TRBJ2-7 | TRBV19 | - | CASSLTLTTEQYF
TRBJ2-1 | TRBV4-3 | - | CASSQDLASSYNEQFF
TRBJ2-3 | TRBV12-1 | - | CASSFSLLAGVSSTDTQYF
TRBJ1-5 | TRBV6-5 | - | CASSYSLSSNQPQHF
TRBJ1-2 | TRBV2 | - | CASRARQSLYGYTF
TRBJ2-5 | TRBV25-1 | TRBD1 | CASSEPQTGTETQYF
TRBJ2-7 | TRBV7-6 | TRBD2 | CASSLGTSAYYEQYF
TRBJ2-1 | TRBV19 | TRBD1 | CASSRDRGADNEQFF
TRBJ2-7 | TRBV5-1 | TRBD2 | CASSLRATSGLYEQYF
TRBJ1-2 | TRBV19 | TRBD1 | CASSIGTVYGYTF
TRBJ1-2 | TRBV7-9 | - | CASSSVRGYYGYTF
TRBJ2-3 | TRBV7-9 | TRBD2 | CASSLGGRTDTQYF
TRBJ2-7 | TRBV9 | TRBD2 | CASSEGLAGSTYEQYF
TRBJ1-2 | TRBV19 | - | CASRPAVGYGHTF
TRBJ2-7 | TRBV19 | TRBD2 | CASSTGTSVSYEQYF